This T cell receptor beta chain was observed in a study of shared clonotypes between healthy human individuals (dated by TCRdb to 2019 to 2021). Background on the whole study: A couple of women and a few men aged 18 to 49 years were included in the cohort. For each donor, CD4 naive and CD4 memory were each given three plates, CD8 naive was given two plates, and CD8 memory was given one plate. The study deeply sequenced blood TCR repertoires of about 5 healthy adults to estimate repertoire size and the extent of clonotype sharing between individuals. Libraries were prepared and TCR repertoires were sequenced by different laboratories using diverse techniques, in order to increase sequencing depth and limit assay-specific biases. Leukapheresis yielded between about 0.9 and 8.9 billion PBMCs per donor.

The donors were healthy, HIV-negative adults who had no recently reported acute infections or vaccinations. Every donor was a Caucasian adult living in Nashville, Tennessee, USA. CD4+ T cells were enriched through magnetic negative selection, after which naive cells were positively selected on CD45RA and the remaining negative fraction served as the memory subset. Blood was obtained by leukapheresis, after which PBMCs were separated by Ficoll-Histopaque density gradient centrifugation and cryopreserved in liquid nitrogen vapor phase. Analytical flow cytometry was used to check the purity and quantity of each magnetically sorted T cell population. Genomic DNA was isolated from every sorted fraction and measured by UV absorbance on a Nanodrop 2000c. What the study reported, not specific to this receptor: Only blood was sampled, and tissue TCR repertoires likely differ from those in blood. Incomplete sequencing was indicated by rarefaction of sorted-subset datasets, despite the large sequencing depth. Pairwise subsampling indicated that sequencing depth was expected to affect the degree of clonotype sharing among donors. The genetic and exposure-history diversity represented was limited by the small number of donors. Naive subsets generally had larger estimated clonotype richness than memory subsets. Clonotypes shared by all four sorted-subset donors showed higher generation probabilities than non-shared clonotypes. Across four donors, about 4.5% of naive CD4, roughly 3.4% of naive CD8, 2% to 2.5% of memory CD4, and about 0.4% of memory CD8 clonotypes were shared.

On this clone itself: The antigen this receptor binds is unknown. Per-base quality was not reported, and no clone a single base away is much larger than it.

V ends up 5 bases short and J 7 bases short, with an unmatched junction base count of 14. CDR1 and CDR2 are drawn from the germline V gene: SGHVS, FQNEAQ. Including the terminal cysteine and phenylalanine, the CDR3 comprises 17 residues. Only the CDR3 part of the read is kept: 51 bases, read in frame from the first base. Using the deep immunoSEQ assay, multiplex PCR amplified TCR CDR3 regions from genomic DNA. Genomic DNA extracted from each cell subset was distributed evenly over all wells of several immunoSEQ 96-well plates, and each plate served as one replicate. For sorted subsets, roughly 190 ng of genomic DNA, equivalent to 25,000 to 35,000 T cell genomes, went into each replicate PCR. Purified libraries were quantified with a Qubit 3.0 fluorometer, sized on a Bioanalyzer 2100, and re-quantified with the KAPA Library Quantification kit. A separate single-read 150-cycle Illumina NextSeq 550 flow cell was used to sequence each immunoSEQ 96-well plate. The authors' pipeline ran thus. Because only junctional sequences without quality scores were contained in the immunoSEQ output, filtering matching that applied to full-length reads could not be performed. Sequences were annotated with PyIR, a Python wrapper for IgBLAST v1.9, using IMGT germline references to assign V/J genes and CDR3. Reads with weak V/J assignments (E-value above 1e-6), missing CDR3, stop codons, out-of-frame junctions, or ambiguous translated residues were removed. V3J clonotypes were defined as sequences sharing the same inferred V gene, J gene, and CDR3 amino acid sequence. To compute the percentage overlap between repertoires, the number of shared unique clonotypes was divided by the size of the smaller repertoire. Repertoire richness was assessed with RTK rarefaction, the Chao1 estimator, and Recon v2.1 estimates of unobserved clonotypes. OLGA was used to compute generation probabilities for all TCRbeta clonotypes that the gDNA method yielded from a handful of donors. TCRdb took this table from immuneACCESS and kept in-frame rearrangements with V and J called. Such tables lack part of the clones; where checked against another copy, unresolved V genes explain under half of the gap, and the rest is unexplained. For V, J and clone size, that table is used; D and trimming come from the DNA. The sample includes under 600,000 clones, with approximately 94% observed a single time. The top ten constitute around 0.066% of the sample.

The sequenced sample consisted of naive CD4+ T cells sorted from blood. The sample's cell subset or site label is to be understood as: CD45RA+ positively selected. The sequence came from a woman aged 25 to 39 in good health. This sequence uses TRBV7-8 and TRBJ2-2, and 9 junction bases match TRBD1. The CDR3 in this case is CASSRKTGTGFYGELFF. The sequenced DNA: TGTGCCAGCAGCCGGAAGACCGGGACAGGGTTCTACGGGGAGCTGTTTTTT.